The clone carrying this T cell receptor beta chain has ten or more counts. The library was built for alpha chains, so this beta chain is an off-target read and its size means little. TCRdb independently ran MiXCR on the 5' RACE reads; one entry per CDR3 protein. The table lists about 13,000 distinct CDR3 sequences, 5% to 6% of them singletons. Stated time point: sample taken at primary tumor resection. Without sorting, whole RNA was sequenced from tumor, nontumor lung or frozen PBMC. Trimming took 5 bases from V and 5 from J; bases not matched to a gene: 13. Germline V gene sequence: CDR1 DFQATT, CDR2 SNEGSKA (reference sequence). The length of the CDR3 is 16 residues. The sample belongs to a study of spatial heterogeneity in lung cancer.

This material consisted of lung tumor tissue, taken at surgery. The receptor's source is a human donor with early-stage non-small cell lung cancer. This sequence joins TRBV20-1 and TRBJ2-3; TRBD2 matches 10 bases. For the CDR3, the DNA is TGCAGTGCTGAGAGGACTAGCGGTAGCGGGGGAGATACGCAGTATTTT. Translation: CSAERTSGSGGDTQYF.